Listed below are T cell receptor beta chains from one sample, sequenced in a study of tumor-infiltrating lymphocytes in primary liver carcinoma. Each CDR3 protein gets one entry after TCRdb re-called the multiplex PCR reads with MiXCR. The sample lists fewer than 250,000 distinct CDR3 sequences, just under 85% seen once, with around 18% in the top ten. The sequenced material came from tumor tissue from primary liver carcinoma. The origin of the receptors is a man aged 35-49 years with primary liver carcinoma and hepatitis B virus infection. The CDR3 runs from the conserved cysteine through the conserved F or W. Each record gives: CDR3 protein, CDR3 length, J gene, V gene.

cdr3_aa: CASSPLRLSSYKEQFF
cdr3_length: 16
j_call: TRBJ2-1
v_call: TRBV11-2

cdr3_aa: CASSLAWDQAYDQYF
cdr3_length: 15
j_call: TRBJ2-7
v_call: TRBV28

cdr3_aa: CGSTPQGDNSYEQYF
cdr3_length: 15
j_call: TRBJ2-7
v_call: TRBV6-5

cdr3_aa: CASRAFRGGGRFGANVLTF
cdr3_length: 19
j_call: TRBJ2-6
v_call: TRBV6-1

cdr3_aa: CASKKGEGMRETQYF
cdr3_length: 15
j_call: TRBJ2-5
v_call: TRBV28

cdr3_aa: CASSGTSDEQFF
cdr3_length: 12
j_call: TRBJ2-1
v_call: TRBV28

cdr3_aa: CASQRAAVNEAFF
cdr3_length: 13
j_call: TRBJ1-1
v_call: TRBV19

cdr3_aa: CASSQERDGAIFGYAF
cdr3_length: 16
j_call: TRBJ1-2
v_call: TRBV4-3

cdr3_aa: CAGNSTGRGDNEQFF
cdr3_length: 15
j_call: TRBJ2-1
v_call: TRBV11-1

cdr3_aa: CASSYELPYERYF
cdr3_length: 13
j_call: TRBJ2-7
v_call: TRBV6-2/TRBV6-3